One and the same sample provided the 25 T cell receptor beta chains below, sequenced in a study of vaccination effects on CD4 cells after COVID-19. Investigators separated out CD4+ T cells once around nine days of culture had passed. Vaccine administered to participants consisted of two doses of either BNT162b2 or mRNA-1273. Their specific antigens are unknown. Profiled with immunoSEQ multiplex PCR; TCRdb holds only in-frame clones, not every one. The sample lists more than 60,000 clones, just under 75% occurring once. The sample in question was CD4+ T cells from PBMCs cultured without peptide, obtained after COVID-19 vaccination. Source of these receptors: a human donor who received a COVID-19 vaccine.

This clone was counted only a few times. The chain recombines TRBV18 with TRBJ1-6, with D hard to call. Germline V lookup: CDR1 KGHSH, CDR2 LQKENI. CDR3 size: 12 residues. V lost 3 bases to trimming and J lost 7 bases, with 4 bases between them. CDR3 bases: TGTGCCAGCTCACCGGGGAATTCACCCCTCCACTTT. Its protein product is CASSPGNSPLHF.

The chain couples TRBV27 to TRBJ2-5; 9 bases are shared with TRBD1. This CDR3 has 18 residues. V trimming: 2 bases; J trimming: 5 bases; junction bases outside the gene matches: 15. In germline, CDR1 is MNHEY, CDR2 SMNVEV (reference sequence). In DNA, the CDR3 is TGTGCCAGCAGTTTAAGGGGTACAGGGGGCGTCCTTTCTGAGACCCAGTACTTC. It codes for CASSLRGTGGVLSETQYF.

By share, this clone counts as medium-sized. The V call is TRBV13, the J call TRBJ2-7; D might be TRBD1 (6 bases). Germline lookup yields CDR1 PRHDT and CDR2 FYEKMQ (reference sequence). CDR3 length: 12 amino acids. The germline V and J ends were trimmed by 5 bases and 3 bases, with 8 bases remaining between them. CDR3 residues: CASSVTGYEQYV. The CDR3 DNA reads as TGTGCCAGCAGCGTGACAGGCTACGAGCAGTACGTC.

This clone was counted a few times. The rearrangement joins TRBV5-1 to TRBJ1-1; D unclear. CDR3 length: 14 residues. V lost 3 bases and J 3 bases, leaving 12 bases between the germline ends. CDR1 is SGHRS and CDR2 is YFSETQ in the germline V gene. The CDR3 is CASSWTAGDTEAFF. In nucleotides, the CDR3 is TGCGCCAGCAGCTGGACGGCAGGAGACACTGAAGCTTTCTTT.

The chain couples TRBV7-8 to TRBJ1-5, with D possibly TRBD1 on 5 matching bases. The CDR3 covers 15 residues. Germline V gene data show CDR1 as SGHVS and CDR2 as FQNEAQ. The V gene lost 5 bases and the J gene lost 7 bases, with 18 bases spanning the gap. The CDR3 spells CASSPRGGSGQPQHF. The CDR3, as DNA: TGTGCCAGCAGCCCCCGGGGGGGGAGTGGACAGCCCCAGCATTTT.

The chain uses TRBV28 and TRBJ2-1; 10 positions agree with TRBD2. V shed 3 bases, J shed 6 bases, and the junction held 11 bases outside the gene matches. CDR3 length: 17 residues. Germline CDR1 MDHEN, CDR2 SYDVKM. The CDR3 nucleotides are TGTGCCAGCAGTTTCTCCCACCGGACTAGCGGATTCAATGAGCAGTTCTTC. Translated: CASSFSHRTSGFNEQFF.

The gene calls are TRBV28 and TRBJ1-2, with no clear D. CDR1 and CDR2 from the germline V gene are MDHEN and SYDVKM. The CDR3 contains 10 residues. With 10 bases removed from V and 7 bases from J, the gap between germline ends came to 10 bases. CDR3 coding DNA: TGTGCCACCCTTTATACTGGCTACACCTTC. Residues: CATLYTGYTF.

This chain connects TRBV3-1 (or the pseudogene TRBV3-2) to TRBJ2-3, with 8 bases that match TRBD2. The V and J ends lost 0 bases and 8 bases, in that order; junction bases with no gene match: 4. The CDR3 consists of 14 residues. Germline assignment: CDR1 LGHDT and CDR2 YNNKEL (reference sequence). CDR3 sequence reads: CASSQEGLGGTQYF. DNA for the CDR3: TGTGCCAGCAGCCAAGAGGGACTAGGGGGTACGCAGTATTTT.

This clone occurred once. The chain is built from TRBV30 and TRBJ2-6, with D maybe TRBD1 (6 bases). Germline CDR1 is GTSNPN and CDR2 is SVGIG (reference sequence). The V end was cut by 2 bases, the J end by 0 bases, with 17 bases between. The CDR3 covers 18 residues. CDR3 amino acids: CAWSFIRGFSSGANVLTF. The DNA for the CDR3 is TGTGCCTGGAGTTTTATCAGGGGATTTAGCTCTGGGGCCAACGTCCTGACTTTC. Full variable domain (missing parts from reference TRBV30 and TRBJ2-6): SQTIHQWPATLVQPVGSPLSLECTVEGTSNPNLYWYRQAAGRGLQLLFYSVGIGQISSEVPQNLSASRPQDRQFILSSKKLLLSDSGFYLCAWSFIRGFSSGANVLTFGAGSRLTVL.

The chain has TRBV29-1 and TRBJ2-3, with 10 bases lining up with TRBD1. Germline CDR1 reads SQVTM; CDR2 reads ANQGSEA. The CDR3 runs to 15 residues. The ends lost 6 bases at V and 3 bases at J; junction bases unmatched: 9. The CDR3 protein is CSVLPGQGKTDTQYF. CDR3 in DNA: TGCAGCGTCCTACCGGGACAGGGGAAGACAGATACGCAGTATTTT.

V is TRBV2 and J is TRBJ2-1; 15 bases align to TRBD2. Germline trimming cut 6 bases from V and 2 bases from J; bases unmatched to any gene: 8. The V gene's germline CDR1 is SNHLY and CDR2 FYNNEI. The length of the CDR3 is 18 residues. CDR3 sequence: CASRGGLAGGKTYNEQFF. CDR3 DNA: TGTGCCAGCAGGGGGGGACTAGCGGGGGGTAAGACCTACAATGAGCAGTTCTTC.

In nucleotides, the CDR3 is TGTGCCAGCAGCCGACAGGGTGCTGGAAACACCATATATTTT. Amino acid sequence: CASSRQGAGNTIYF. The chain recombines TRBV11-2 with TRBJ1-3, with 7 positions matching TRBD1. The germline V gene encodes CDR1 SGHAT and CDR2 FQNNGV. This CDR3 comprises 14 residues. V lost 5 bases to trimming and J lost 2 bases; unmatched junction nucleotides: 3.

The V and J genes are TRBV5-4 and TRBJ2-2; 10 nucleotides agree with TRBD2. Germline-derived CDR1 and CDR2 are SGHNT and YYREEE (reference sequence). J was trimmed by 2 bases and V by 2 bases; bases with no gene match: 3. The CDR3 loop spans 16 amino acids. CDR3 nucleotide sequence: TGTGCCAGCAGCTTTACTAGCGGGGAAAACACCGGGGAGCTGTTTTTT. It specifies CASSFTSGENTGELFF.

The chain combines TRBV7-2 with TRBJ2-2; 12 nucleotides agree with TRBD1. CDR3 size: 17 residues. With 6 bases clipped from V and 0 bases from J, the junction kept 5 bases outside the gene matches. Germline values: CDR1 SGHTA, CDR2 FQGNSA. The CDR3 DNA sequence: TGTGCCAGCAGTTTGGGGACAGGGGGCGCGAACACCGGGGAGCTGTTTTTT. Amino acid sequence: CASSLGTGGANTGELFF.

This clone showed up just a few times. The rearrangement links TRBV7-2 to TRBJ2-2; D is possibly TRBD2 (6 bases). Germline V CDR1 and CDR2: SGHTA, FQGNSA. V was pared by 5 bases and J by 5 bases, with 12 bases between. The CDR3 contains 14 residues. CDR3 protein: CASSQQAGTGELFF. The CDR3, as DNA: TGTGCCAGCAGCCAGCAGGCGGGGACCGGGGAGCTGTTTTTT.

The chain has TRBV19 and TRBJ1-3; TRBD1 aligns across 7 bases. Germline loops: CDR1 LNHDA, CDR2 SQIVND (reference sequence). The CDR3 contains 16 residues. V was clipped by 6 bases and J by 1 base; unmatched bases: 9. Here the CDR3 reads CASRRQGKLSGNTIYF. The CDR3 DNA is TGTGCCAGTAGGAGACAGGGAAAGCTTTCTGGAAACACCATATATTTT.

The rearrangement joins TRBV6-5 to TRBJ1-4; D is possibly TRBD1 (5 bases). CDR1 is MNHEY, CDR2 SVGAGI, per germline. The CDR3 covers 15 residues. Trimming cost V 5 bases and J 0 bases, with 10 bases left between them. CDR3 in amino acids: CASSPQVATNEKLFF. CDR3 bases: TGTGCCAGCAGTCCACAGGTTGCAACTAATGAAAAACTGTTTTTT.

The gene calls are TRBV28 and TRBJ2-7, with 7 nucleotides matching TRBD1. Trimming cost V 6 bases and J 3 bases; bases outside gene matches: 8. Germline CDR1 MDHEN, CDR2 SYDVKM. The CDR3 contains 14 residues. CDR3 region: CASRGAGGRYEQYV. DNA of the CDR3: TGTGCCAGCAGGGGTGCAGGGGGTCGCTACGAGCAGTACGTC.

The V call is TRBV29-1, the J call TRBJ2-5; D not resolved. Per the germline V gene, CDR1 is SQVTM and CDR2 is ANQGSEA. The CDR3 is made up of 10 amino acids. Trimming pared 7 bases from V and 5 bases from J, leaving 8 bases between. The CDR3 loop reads CSALHETQYF. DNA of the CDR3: TGCAGCGCCCTTCATGAGACCCAGTACTTC.

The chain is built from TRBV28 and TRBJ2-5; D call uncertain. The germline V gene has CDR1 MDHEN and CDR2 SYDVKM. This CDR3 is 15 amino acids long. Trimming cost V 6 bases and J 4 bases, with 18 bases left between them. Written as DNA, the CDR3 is TGTGCCAGCAGCCCTCCGTTGGGGAATGTAGAGACCCAGTACTTC. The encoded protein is CASSPPLGNVETQYF.

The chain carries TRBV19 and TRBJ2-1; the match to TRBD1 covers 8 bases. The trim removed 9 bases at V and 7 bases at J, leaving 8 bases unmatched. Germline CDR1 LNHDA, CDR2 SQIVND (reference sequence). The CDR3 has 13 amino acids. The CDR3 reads CASHGQGRNEQFF. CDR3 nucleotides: TGTGCCAGCCACGGACAGGGTCGGAATGAGCAGTTCTTC.

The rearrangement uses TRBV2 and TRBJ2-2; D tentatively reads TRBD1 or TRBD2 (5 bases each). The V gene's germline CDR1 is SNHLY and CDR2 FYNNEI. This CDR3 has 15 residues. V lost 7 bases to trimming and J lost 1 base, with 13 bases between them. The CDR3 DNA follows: TGTGCCAGCAATCAAGAGGGGTTGAACACCGGGGAGCTGTTTTTT. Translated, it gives CASNQEGLNTGELFF. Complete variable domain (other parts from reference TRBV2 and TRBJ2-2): EPEVTQTPSHQVTQMGQEVILRCVPISNHLYFYWYRQILGQKVEFLVSFYNNEISEKSEIFDDQFSVERPDGSNFTLKIRSTKLEDSAMYFCASNQEGLNTGELFFGEGSRLTVL.

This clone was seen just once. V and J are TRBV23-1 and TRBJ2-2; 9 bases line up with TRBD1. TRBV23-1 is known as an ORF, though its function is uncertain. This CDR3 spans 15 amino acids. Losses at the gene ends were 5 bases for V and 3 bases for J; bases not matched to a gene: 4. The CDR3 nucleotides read TGCGCCAGCAGTGGACAGGGGAATGACACCGGGGAGCTGTTTTTT. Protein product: CASSGQGNDTGELFF.

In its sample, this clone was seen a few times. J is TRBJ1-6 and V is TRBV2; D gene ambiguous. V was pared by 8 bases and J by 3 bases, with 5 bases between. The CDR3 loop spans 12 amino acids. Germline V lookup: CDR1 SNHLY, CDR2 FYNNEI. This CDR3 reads CASRLYNSPLHF. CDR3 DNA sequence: TGTGCCAGCCGGCTCTATAATTCACCCCTCCACTTT.

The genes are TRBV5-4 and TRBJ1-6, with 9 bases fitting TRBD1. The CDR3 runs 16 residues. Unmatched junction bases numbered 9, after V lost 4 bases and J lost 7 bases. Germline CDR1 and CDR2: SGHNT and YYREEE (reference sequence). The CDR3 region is CASSPGGTGGNSPLHF. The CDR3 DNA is TGTGCCAGCAGCCCGGGGGGTACAGGGGGCAATTCACCCCTCCACTTT.